This T cell receptor beta chain was retrieved from a study of blood T cells in healthy people across ages. This clonotype was seen a few times. A second PCR, run for about 6 to 12 cycles, used a sample-barcoded 5' primer plus a J-beta primer mix. MiXCR was run by TCRdb on the 5' RACE reads, yielding one entry per CDR3 protein. The sample contains hundreds of thousands of distinct CDR3 sequences, 20% to 25% of which appear only once. CDR3 size: 12 residues. Trimming took 5 bases from V and 9 from J, leaving 11 bases between them. This sample was also put to use in a study of T cells of mothers and their children.

The origin of this receptor is a boy under 18 in good health. The chain joins TRBV12-3 or TRBV12-4 to TRBJ2-1; possibly TRBD1 or TRBD2 for D (5 bases each). The source material was blood. The CDR3 spells CASSRGAPEQFF. CDR3 DNA sequence: TGTGCCAGCAGTAGAGGGGCCCCTGAGCAGTTCTTC.